This T cell receptor (beta chain) was captured by sequencing in a study of T cells in Graves' hyperthyroidism and ophthalmopathy. Amplified TCR beta CDR3 regions derived from RNA transcripts. Initially, a first-round RT-PCR of the TCR CDR3 employed the HTBI primer set. MiXCR, run by TCRdb on the multiplex PCR reads, gives a single entry per CDR3 protein. The table includes roughly 380,000 distinct CDR3 sequences, about a sixth detected once. V lost 8 bases to trimming and J lost 0 bases, with 16 bases between them. Germline assignment: CDR1 LGHNA and CDR2 YSLEER. The CDR3 has 15 residues. This clonotype showed up many times.

The chain carries TRBV4-3 and TRBJ2-5; D is unresolved. The sample was blood. The TCR comes from a woman aged 40 to 50 with Graves' ophthalmopathy. The CDR3 loop is CASYLPTVHQETQYF. Here the CDR3 DNA reads TGCGCCAGCTACCTCCCGACGGTACACCAAGAGACCCAGTACTTC.